Given below is one T cell receptor beta chain in context. It has no known antigen specificity. Base qualities are not provided; no much larger clone lies one nucleotide away. After 10 to 11 days of culture, CD4+ T cells were isolated with the EasySep CD4+ T cell isolation kit. Convalescent patients had PCR-confirmed SARS-CoV-2 infection between March and December 2020, before Alpha, Beta and Delta variants emerged in the United States. Half of the culture medium was replaced with fresh IL-2-containing medium on days 3 and 7. Unless otherwise noted, each peptide stimulation condition was cultured in triplicate wells. PBMC were separated from whole blood using Ficoll-Paque Plus gradient centrifugation and were then either cryopreserved at -140C or used fresh. The QIAamp micro DNA kit was used to extract genomic DNA from the cultured CD4+ T cells. This sample is drawn from a study of vaccination effects on CD4 cells after COVID-19 (dated by TCRdb to the early 2020s). With regard to the full study: In the ViraFEST assay, PBMC were stimulated with viral peptide pools, and TCR sequencing was then used to find antigen-specific CD4+ T cell clonotypes based on their expansion. In a couple of convalescent patients, pre-vaccine samples were collected 16 days and one week ahead of the first dose, 142 and 148 days after COVID-19 diagnosis. Two doses of either the BNT162b2 or the mRNA-1273 mRNA SARS-CoV-2 vaccine were administered to participants. The study compared SARS-CoV-2 spike-specific CD4+ TCR repertoires before and after mRNA vaccination in COVID-19 convalescent patients and infection-naive vaccine recipients. A total of approximately 9 COVID-19 convalescent patients and a handful of SARS-CoV-2-naive healthy vaccine recipients were included in the full study. Two million PBMC per well were cultured in IMDM with about 5% human AB serum, roughly 10 IU/ml IL-2 and gentamicin, plus 10 ug/ml peptides. Cultures from other donors in the study were sequenced with the Oncomine TCR Beta short-read assay on an Illumina iSeq 100. Study-level results and caveats: The study was limited by a small number of convalescent patients, and early post-infection timepoints were lacking. For convalescent patients, new clones induced by the vaccine made up most of the post-vaccine spike-reactive repertoire, and these new clones were largely distinct from the clones induced by infection. Clones induced by infection and clones induced by vaccination both contracted markedly at late timepoints after vaccination, which fits with T cell responses waning over time.

Libraries were prepared through the immunoSEQ multiplex PCR assay. TCR beta CDR3 sequencing was performed on DNA from the cultured, isolated CD4+ T cells. On the authors' methods: Non-productive TCR sequences were removed and reads were trimmed to the CDR3 region, keeping CDR3s of at least 7 amino acids. The MANAFEST web app was used to pick out antigen-specific clonotypes by comparing their expansion in peptide wells with that in reference cultures. To be called positive, a clone needed expansion at FDR<0.05 compared with the reference and with all other wells, an odds ratio greater than 5, and a frequency greater than 0.1% in two replicate wells. A clonotype was defined as cross-reactive if the clonotype was significantly expanded both in SARS-CoV-2 spike wells and in at least one common cold coronavirus spike condition. CDR3 similarity was assessed by Levenshtein distance with the stringdist R package, and unrooted trees were built with ape in R 3.6.1. TCRdb's version of the immuneACCESS table is confined to in-frame rearrangements and falls short of the full clone set. An unresolved V gene accounts for under half of the shortfall where checked; the remainder is of unknown origin. The DNA was the basis for D and trimming; V, J and clone size are from that table. The table for this sample lists 40,000 to 55,000 clones; approximately 74% of them were counted only once. The ten largest clones represent just over 8.5% of the sample.

The origin of this receptor is a human donor who had a prior SARS-CoV-2 infection. Sample: CD4+ T cells from PBMCs cultured without peptide, taken before COVID-19 vaccination.

The CDR3 protein is CASSLRPANSYEQYF. The base sequence is TGTGCCAGCAGCTTAAGGCCTGCCAACTCCTACGAGCAGTACTTC. Recombination connected TRBV7-3 to TRBJ2-7, with the D gene call left open. CDR1 and CDR2 were assigned from the germline V gene as SGHTA and FQGTGA. The CDR3 has 15 amino acids, counting the end cysteine and phenylalanine. The retained sequence is limited to the CDR3, 45 bases, with the frame set at the first base. V is clipped by 1 base and J by 0 bases, and the sequence between their germline boundaries is 10 bases long.